This T cell receptor beta chain was documented in a study of blood T cells in healthy people across ages. Regarding the study as a whole: Per million T cells, TCR beta diversity dropped about linearly as age rose.

This clonotype came up a few times. Its target is not known. A second PCR, run for roughly 6 to 11 cycles, used a sample-barcoded 5' primer plus a J-beta primer mix. Via MiXCR, TCRdb re-called the 5' RACE reads, giving one row per CDR3 protein. The table lists about 290,000 distinct CDR3 sequences, around 27% of them singletons. Germline-derived CDR1 and CDR2 are MGHRA and YSYEKL. This CDR3 has 16 amino acids. In terms of origin and age, donors were healthy Caucasian individuals from Russia aged 6 to 90. Every sample gave at least 5 micrograms of total RNA when it was extracted. This clonotype originated in a woman aged 70 to 79 in good health. The V and J genes are TRBV4-1 and TRBJ2-5; weak D call: TRBD2 (6 bases). The end of the DNA is better explained by TRBJ2-1, so the J call may be wrong. The sample consisted of blood. For the CDR3, the DNA is TGCGCCAGCAGCCAACTTCCGGGACTGAAGAACGATGAGCAGTTCTTC. The encoded protein is CASSQLPGLKNDEQFF.